The clone carrying this TCR beta chain has a handful of counts. As yet, its antigen is unknown. This CDR3 is 16 amino acids long. Trimming cost V 5 bases and J 6 bases, with 20 bases left between them. The V gene's germline CDR1 is MNHEY and CDR2 SMNVEV (reference sequence). The record originates from a study of T cell repertoires in cytomegalovirus infection. Study-wide context: CMV epitopes that were recently identified and HLA-C-restricted were used alongside well-studied HLA-B-restricted ones. Public TCR beta signatures marked donors with CMV infection and the matching HLA.

TCRdb ran MiXCR on the reads and lists one entry per CDR3 protein. Here the sample spans hundreds of thousands of distinct CDR3 sequences, under 55% being singletons. Findings of the study overall: Totalled public TCR beta family frequency picked out people who carried CMV plus the relevant HLA. HLA-C-restricted CMV-specific TCR beta clonotypes were dominant in the ex vivo response.

Sample: cultured PBMCs, taken from culture after CMV antigen stimulation. The source of this sequence is a human donor in good health (CMV status not recorded). Some clones in this sample may be carry-over from other donors' samples. The chain has TRBV27 and TRBJ1-5; D gene ambiguous. In DNA, the CDR3 is TGTGCCAGCAGTCCGCGGACGCGGACGGGGTTTCAGCCCCAGCATTTT. Its translation is CASSPRTRTGFQPQHF.